This TCR beta chain was sequenced during a study of control samples from healthy donors and cancer patients. This CDR3 is built from 13 residues. The V gene's germline CDR1 is SGHTA and CDR2 FQGTGA. About this clone: Relative to the germline gene, one junction end is altered; a read error may explain this.

Using immunoSEQ multiplex PCR, the repertoire was profiled, and TCRdb retains in-frame clones only, with some absent. The sample includes approximately 140,000 clones, 93% seen only once; the top ten take 5.8%. Sequencing was performed on blood. This TCR was sampled from a man younger than 35 in good health. J is TRBJ2-1 and V is TRBV7-3, with TRBD2 matching over 7 bases. CDR3 in DNA: TGTGCCAGCAGCCCAGGATCGGGAGGTCGGAGTCTCTTC. It specifies CASSPGSGGRSLF.